This T cell receptor (beta chain) was documented in a study of Tregs in tolerant kidney transplant recipients. Unstimulated regulatory T cells (CD4+CD25+CD127-), CD4+CD25- non-regulatory cells, CD4 and CD8 cells were FACS-sorted from thawed PBMCs. Trimming removed 5 bases from V and 1 base from J, with 8 bases in between. The CDR3 has 13 residues. CDR1 and CDR2 from the germline V gene are SGHTA and FQGTGA. This clone was picked up a small number of times. The antigen is unknown. Produced via immunoSEQ multiplex PCR; TCRdb's table is partial and in-frame only. The sample lists 240,000 or so clones; 80% to 85% were seen once. Notes on the study in general: Activated donor B cell expansion appeared to reveal the most relevant donor-specific TCRbeta repertoire.

The rearrangement links TRBV7-3 to TRBJ1-1; D is possibly TRBD1 (6 bases). Sequenced: CD4+ T cells from blood. This receptor was taken from a human donor in good health. The CDR3 DNA sequence: TGTGCCAGCAGCCCACAGGGGAACACTGAAGCTTTCTTT. It is translated as CASSPQGNTEAFF.